This T cell receptor (beta chain) was identified during a study of immune cell composition in non-small cell lung cancer. Normal lung was sampled as far from the tumour as possible, at least 3 cm. CDR3 length: 15 residues. Germline V gene lookup returns CDR1 MDHEN and CDR2 SYDVKM. With 5 bases removed from V and 2 bases from J, the gap between germline ends came to 15 bases. Regarding this clone: What it recognizes is unknown.

Findings and caveats of the study: Tumour-reactive clones were not shown to match dominant in vivo tumour clones. Smoking pack-years did not significantly correlate with tumour TCR-beta clonality.

The assay was immunoSEQ multiplex PCR, and TCRdb's table has in-frame clones only and misses some. This table has 4,500 to 6,000 clones, 72% appearing once. This rearrangement joins TRBV28 to TRBJ1-2; no clear D. This receptor was identified in a human donor with non-small cell lung cancer. Sequencing was performed on non-adjacent lung tissue. The CDR3 sequence: CASSLPGSLNYGYTF. CDR3 DNA sequence: TGTGCCAGCAGTCTTCCGGGATCCTTGAACTATGGCTACACCTTC.